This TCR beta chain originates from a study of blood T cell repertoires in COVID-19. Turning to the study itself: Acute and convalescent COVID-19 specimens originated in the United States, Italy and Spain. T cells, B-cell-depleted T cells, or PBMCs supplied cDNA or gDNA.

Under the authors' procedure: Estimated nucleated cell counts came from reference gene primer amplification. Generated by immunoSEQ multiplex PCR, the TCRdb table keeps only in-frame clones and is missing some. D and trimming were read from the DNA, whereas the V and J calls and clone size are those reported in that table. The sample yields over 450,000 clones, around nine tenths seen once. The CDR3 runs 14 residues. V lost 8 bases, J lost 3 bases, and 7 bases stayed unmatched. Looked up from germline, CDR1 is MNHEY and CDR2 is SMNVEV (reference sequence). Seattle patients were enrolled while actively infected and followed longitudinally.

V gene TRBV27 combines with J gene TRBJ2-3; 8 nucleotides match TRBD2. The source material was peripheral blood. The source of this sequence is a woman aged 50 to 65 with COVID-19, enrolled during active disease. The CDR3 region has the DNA TGTGCCAGCTCACATAGCGGGGTGACAGATACGCAGTATTTT. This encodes CASSHSGVTDTQYF.